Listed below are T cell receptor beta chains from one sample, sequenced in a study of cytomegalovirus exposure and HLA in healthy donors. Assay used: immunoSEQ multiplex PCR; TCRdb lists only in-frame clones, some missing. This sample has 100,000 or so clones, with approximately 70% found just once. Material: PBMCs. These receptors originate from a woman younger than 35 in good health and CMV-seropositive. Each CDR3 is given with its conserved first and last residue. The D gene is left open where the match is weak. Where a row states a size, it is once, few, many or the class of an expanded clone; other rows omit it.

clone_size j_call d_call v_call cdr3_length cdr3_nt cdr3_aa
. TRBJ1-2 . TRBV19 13 TGTGCCAGTAGTTTTACAGGGTCATACGGCTACACCTTC CASSFTGSYGYTF
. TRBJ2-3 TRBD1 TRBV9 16 TGTGCCAGCAGCGGCAAGTATAGGGGGCACACAGATACGCAGTATTTT CASSGKYRGHTDTQYF
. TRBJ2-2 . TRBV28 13 TGTGCCAGCATAACCAGGTACACCGGGGAGCTGTTTTTT CASITRYTGELFF
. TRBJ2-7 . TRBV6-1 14 TGTGCCAGCAGTGAACGCGGAGCCCCTTGGGAGCAGTACTTC CASSERGAPWEQYF
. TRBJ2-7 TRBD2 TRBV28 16 TGTGCCAGCAGTGCTATCCCGGGACTAGCGGGAGACGAGCAGTACTTC CASSAIPGLAGDEQYF
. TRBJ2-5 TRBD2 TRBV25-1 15 TGTGCCAGCAGCGCGGGGGGACTTTGGGATGAGACCCAGTACTTC CASSAGGLWDETQYF
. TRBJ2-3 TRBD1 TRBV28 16 TGTGCCAGCACCCATCCGACAGGGCCGTTCACTCATACGCAGTATTTT CASTHPTGPFTHTQYF
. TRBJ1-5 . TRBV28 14 TGTGCCAGCAGCTTTCAGAATACCAATCAGCCCCAGCATTTT CASSFQNTNQPQHF
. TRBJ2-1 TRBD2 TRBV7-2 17 TGTGCCAGCAGCTTAGTTGGGGTAGCGGGCTCCTACAATGAGCAGTTCTTC CASSLVGVAGSYNEQFF
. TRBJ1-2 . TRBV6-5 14 TGTGCCAGCAGTTACTCTGGGCAGGGGCCGCGCTACACCTTC CASSYSGQGPRYTF
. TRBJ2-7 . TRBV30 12 TGTGCCTGGAAGAGCGTAAGGTACGAGCAGTACTTC CAWKSVRYEQYF
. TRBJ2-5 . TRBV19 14 TGTGCCAGTAGGTCTACTCGGGGCCAAGAGACCCAGTACTTC CASRSTRGQETQYF
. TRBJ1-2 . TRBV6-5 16 TGTGCCAGCAGTTACTCTGGTACAACCATCAACTATGGCTACACCTTC CASSYSGTTINYGYTF
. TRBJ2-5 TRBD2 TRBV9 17 TGTGCCAGCAGCGTATTGCCGACTAGCGGTTTTAGGGAGACCCAGTACTTC CASSVLPTSGFRETQYF
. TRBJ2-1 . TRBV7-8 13 TGTGCCAGCAGCTTATTCTGGAGCAATGAGCAGTTCTTC CASSLFWSNEQFF
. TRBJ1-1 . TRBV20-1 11 TGCAGTGCTCGGGAGAACACTGAAGCTTTCTTT CSARENTEAFF
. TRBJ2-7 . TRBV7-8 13 TGTGCCAGCAGCTTAAACCGAGCCTACGAGCAGTACTTC CASSLNRAYEQYF
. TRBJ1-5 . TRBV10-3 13 TGTGCCATCAGCCGAGCAGGGGATCAGCCCCAGCATTTT CAISRAGDQPQHF
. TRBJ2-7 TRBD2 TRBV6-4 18 TGTGCCAGCAGTGTCCCTCCCTCCGGGACTAGCGCCTCCTACGAGCAGTACTTC CASSVPPSGTSASYEQYF
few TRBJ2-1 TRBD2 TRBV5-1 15 TGCGCCAGCAGCTTTAGCGGGAGGGCCGAGAATGAGCAGTTCTTC CASSFSGRAENEQFF
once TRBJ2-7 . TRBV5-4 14 TGTGCCAGCAGCTTGGCCCGGAGCTCCTACGAGCAGTACTTC CASSLARSSYEQYF
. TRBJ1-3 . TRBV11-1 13 TGTGCCAGCCGTGTCGAGGCTGGAAACACCATATATTTT CASRVEAGNTIYF
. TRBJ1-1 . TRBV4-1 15 TGCGCCAGCAGCCAAGTCTTAGGGGTTACAACTGAAGCTTTCTTT CASSQVLGVTTEAFF
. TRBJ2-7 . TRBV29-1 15 TGCAGCGTTGAAGATCGGAGGGGCGCACACTACGAGCAGTACTTC CSVEDRRGAHYEQYF
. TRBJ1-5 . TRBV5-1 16 TGCGCCAGCAGCTCTGGAGAGTTATCTAGCAATCAGCCCCAGCATTTT CASSSGELSSNQPQHF
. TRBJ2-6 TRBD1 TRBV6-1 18 TGTGCCAGCAGTGAAGAGCCACCCAGGGGGTCCGGGGCCAACGTCCTGACTTTC CASSEEPPRGSGANVLTF
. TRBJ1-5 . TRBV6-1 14 TGTGCCAGCAGTTCACAGACGCGGGATCAGCCCCAGCATTTT CASSSQTRDQPQHF
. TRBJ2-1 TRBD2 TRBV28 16 TGTGCCAGCAGTTCCTCCGGGACTAGCGGTTACAATGAGCAGTTCTTC CASSSSGTSGYNEQFF
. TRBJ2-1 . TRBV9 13 TGTGCCAGCAGCGTAGCGCAGGGACTGGAGCAGTTCTTC CASSVAQGLEQFF
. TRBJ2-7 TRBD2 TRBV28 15 TGTGCCAGCAGTTTAGGGACTAGCGGAGCCTACGAGCAGTACTTC CASSLGTSGAYEQYF
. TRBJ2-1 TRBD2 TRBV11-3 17 TGTGCCAGCAGCTCCCCCGGCGGGACTAGCGGGTGGGGGGAGCAGTTCTTC CASSSPGGTSGWGEQFF
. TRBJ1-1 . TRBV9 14 TGTGCCAGCAGCGTAGGGCCAGCGGTCACTGAAGCTTTCTTT CASSVGPAVTEAFF
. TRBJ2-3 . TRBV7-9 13 TGTGCCAGCCGCGGGGATGAGGGAGATACGCAGTATTTT CASRGDEGDTQYF
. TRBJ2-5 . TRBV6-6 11 TGTGCCAGCAGCAACCAAGAGACCCAGTACTTC CASSNQETQYF
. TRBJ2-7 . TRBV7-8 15 TGTGCCAGCAGCCCTTCTCAAGCGACCGCTTACGAGCAGTACTTC CASSPSQATAYEQYF
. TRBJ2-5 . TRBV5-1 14 TGCGCCAGCAGCCCGGAGGGACCGTTGGGGGCCCAGTACTTC CASSPEGPLGAQYF
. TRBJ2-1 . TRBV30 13 TGTGCCTGGAGTGTATCTTGGACTACCGAGCAGTTCTTC CAWSVSWTTEQFF
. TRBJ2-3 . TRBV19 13 TGTGCCAGTAGTCCAGTACCCCAAGATACGCAGTATTTT CASSPVPQDTQYF
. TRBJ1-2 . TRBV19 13 TGTGCCAGTACCCCTGGCAATCCCTATGGCTACACCTTC CASTPGNPYGYTF
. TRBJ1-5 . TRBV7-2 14 TGTGCCAGCAGCTTAGCAGGGGTGCTTCAGCCCCAGCATTTT CASSLAGVLQPQHF
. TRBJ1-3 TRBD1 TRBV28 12 TGTGCCAGCAGTTTATTGGACAGGCCTCAATATTTT CASSLLDRPQYF